The TCR beta chain under discussion was sequenced for a study of beta chain features in type 1 diabetes. The table lists this clone with a few counts. Its antigen is still unknown. TCRB transcripts that were expressed got sequenced, as all of the isolated RNA had been reverse transcribed. Per sample, stem cell-like memory T cell libraries averaged roughly 990,000 reads. Profiling relied on immunoSEQ multiplex PCR, and the TCRdb table lists in-frame clones only, not all of them. The table has approximately 84,000 clones, 25% to 35% seen once; the top ten hold approximately 0.46%. By way of CD45RO/CCR7/CD25/CD127/CD95/CD27, the CD4+ regulatory, stem cell-like memory, central memory and naive cells were sorted. Findings of the study overall: More deletions and fewer insertions at VDJ junctions were seen in type 1 diabetes patients. Since sequencing was performed on cDNA, cells with high TCR expression could be over-represented.

The TCR sequence derives from a woman aged 18-29 years in good health. The material sequenced was stem cell memory CD4+ T cells from blood.

CDR3 nucleotides: TGTGCCAGCAGCGTCTTCTCAGATACGCAGTATTTT. It codes for CASSVFSDTQYF. This chain uses TRBV2 with TRBJ2-3, with D unresolved. The CDR3 has 12 amino acids. CDR1 and CDR2 (germline): SNHLY, FYNNEI. V was shortened by 6 bases and J by 4 bases, with 8 bases between the two germline ends.